This passage covers 26 T cell receptor beta chains from one sample sequenced in a study of CD8 T cells in ankylosing spondylitis. Via MiXCR, TCRdb re-called the 5' RACE reads, giving one row per CDR3 protein. Here the sample spans 69,000 or so distinct CDR3 sequences, over 4% being singletons. Sequencing used blood, either unsorted or a sorted T cell fraction (not recorded which). Source of these receptors: a male donor with ankylosing spondylitis or in good health (not recorded which).

In its sample, this clonotype was seen many times. The chain is built from TRBV7-8 and TRBJ1-2; D gene ambiguous. This CDR3 region has 13 residues. Trimming removed 3 bases at V and 8 bases at J, with 13 bases between. CDR1 SGHVS and CDR2 FQNEAQ come from the germline V gene. The CDR3 bases are TGTGCCAGCAGCTTGGTTCCAGTAGGAGGCTACACCTTC. Protein product: CASSLVPVGGYTF.

This clonotype was seen ten or more times. The chain is built from TRBV29-1 and TRBJ1-5; D possibly corresponds to TRBD1 (5 bases). This CDR3 comprises 13 residues. The ends were cut back, 5 bases at V and 7 bases at J, with 15 bases in the middle. CDR1 is SQVTM and CDR2 is ANQGSEA in the germline V gene. The CDR3 sequence: CSVTGEGLQPQHF. CDR3 bases: TGCAGCGTTACCGGGGAGGGGTTGCAGCCCCAGCATTTT.

This clonotype was detected ten times or more. The chain couples TRBV25-1 to TRBJ2-3; 8 bases line up with TRBD2. The germline V gene has CDR1 MGHDK and CDR2 SYGVNS. The CDR3 is made up of 14 amino acids. V trimming: 3 bases; J trimming: 3 bases; junction bases outside the gene matches: 2. CDR3 residues: CASSDQRGTDTQYF. CDR3 nucleotide sequence: TGTGCCAGCAGTGACCAGCGGGGGACAGATACGCAGTATTTT.

This clonotype was recorded at least ten times. The rearrangement uses TRBV27 and TRBJ2-2; D call uncertain. The germline gives CDR1 MNHEY, CDR2 SMNVEV (reference sequence). V was pared by 2 bases and J by 4 bases, with 5 bases between. The length of the CDR3 is 13 residues. CDR3 coding DNA: TGTGCCAGCAGTTTAGGGGTCACCGGGGAGCTGTTTTTT. Its translation is CASSLGVTGELFF.

In its sample, this clonotype was seen many times. This chain joins TRBV29-1 and TRBJ2-6; unclear D gene. Germline V gene sequence: CDR1 SQVTM, CDR2 ANQGSEA. V was cut by 6 bases and J by 2 bases, with 5 bases left in between. This CDR3 has 12 residues. DNA of the CDR3: TGCAGCGTCCAGACTGGGGCCAACGTCCTGACTTTC. It is translated as CSVQTGANVLTF. Supplemented by reference TRBV29-1 and TRBJ2-6, the full variable domain reads SAVISQKPSRDICQRGTSLTIQCQVDSQVTMMFWYRQQPGQSLTLIATANQGSEATYESGFVIDKFPISRPNLTFSTLTVSNMSPEDSSIYLCSVQTGANVLTFGAGSRLTVL.

The sample holds many counts of this clonotype. This chain links TRBV19 with TRBJ1-5; 9 nucleotides align to TRBD1. The CDR3 loop spans 16 amino acids. Germline trimming cut 6 bases from V and 2 bases from J; bases unmatched to any gene: 8. CDR1 LNHDA and CDR2 SQIVND come from the germline V gene (reference sequence). The CDR3 nucleotides read TGTGCCAGTAGCGATCTCCGGACAGGGGGCAATCAGCCCCAGCATTTT. Its translation: CASSDLRTGGNQPQHF.

This clonotype was recorded many times. This chain joins TRBV7-2 and TRBJ2-2; D is possibly TRBD1 or TRBD2 (6 bases each). This CDR3 region has 16 residues. The germline V gene has CDR1 SGHTA and CDR2 FQGNSA. Trimming left V 1 base short and J 2 bases short, with 11 bases between. CDR3 in amino acids: CASSLGGASNTGELFF. CDR3 coding DNA: TGTGCCAGCAGCTTAGGGGGGGCAAGTAACACCGGGGAGCTGTTTTTT.

J is TRBJ2-1 and V is TRBV7-2, with D hard to call. V was cut by 4 bases and J by 0 bases, with 10 bases left in between. Germline V gives CDR1 SGHTA, CDR2 FQGNSA. The CDR3 extends over 15 amino acids. The DNA for the CDR3 is TGTGCCAGCAGCTCATTGAGGAGCTCCTACAATGAGCAGTTCTTC. Its translation is CASSSLRSSYNEQFF. Combining the CDR3 with reference TRBV7-2 and TRBJ2-1 gives the whole variable domain GAGVSQSPSNKVTEKGKDVELRCDPISGHTALYWYRQSLGQGLEFLIYFQGNSAPDKSGLPSDRFSAERTGGSVSTLTIQRTQQEDSAVYLCASSSLRSSYNEQFFGPGTRLTVL.

This clonotype was seen many times. The chain links TRBV28 to TRBJ1-3; 7 nucleotides align to TRBD1. The junction had 15 bases not matched to a gene; V was cut back by 6 bases and J by 4 bases. CDR1 MDHEN and CDR2 SYDVKM come from the germline V gene. This CDR3 is built from 17 residues. CDR3 in amino acids: CASRPTGTAPIGNTIYF. The CDR3 coding sequence is TGTGCCAGCAGACCTACCGGGACAGCGCCCATCGGAAACACCATATATTTT.

Many counts were recorded for this clonotype. This chain joins TRBV11-2 and TRBJ2-5, with D possibly TRBD2 on 6 matching bases. The CDR3 has 16 residues. Germline V gene lookup returns CDR1 SGHAT and CDR2 FQNNGV. V lost 8 bases, J lost 8 bases, and 27 bases lay in between. Written as DNA, the CDR3 is TGTGCCAGCGGCCCGAACCTTTTACCGGGGGTGGAAACCCAGTACTTC. Its translation is CASGPNLLPGVETQYF.

This clonotype was counted at least ten times. This chain connects TRBV20-1 to TRBJ2-7; D not resolved. There are 13 residues in the CDR3. Deletions cut 6 bases from V and 5 bases from J, with 17 bases between. Germline V gene lookup returns CDR1 DFQATT and CDR2 SNEGSKA (reference sequence). CDR3 sequence: CSAPEVGSHEQYF. The CDR3 nucleotides are TGCAGTGCCCCCGAGGTAGGGTCCCACGAGCAGTACTTC.

This clonotype was found many times. The chain carries TRBV12-3 or TRBV12-4 and TRBJ2-1, with D perhaps being TRBD1 or TRBD2 (5 bases each). The V and J ends lost 1 base and 2 bases respectively, with 9 bases between them. The CDR3 runs to 15 residues. CDR3 loop: CASSLDGAPYNEQFF. The CDR3 nucleotides are TGTGCCAGCAGTTTAGACGGGGCCCCCTACAATGAGCAGTTCTTC.

This clonotype was seen repeatedly, ten times or more. This rearrangement joins TRBV19 to TRBJ2-1; TRBD1 matches 8 bases. This CDR3 has 15 residues. The V gene end was trimmed by 4 bases and the J gene end by 9 bases; junction bases not matched to a gene: 11. The germline V gene has CDR1 LNHDA and CDR2 SQIVND (reference sequence). The CDR3 protein is CASSRAFGQGPEQFF. CDR3 coding DNA: TGTGCCAGTAGTAGGGCATTCGGACAGGGCCCTGAGCAGTTCTTC.

This clonotype was seen at least ten times. This chain joins TRBV18 and TRBJ1-4; D remains unclear. Germline V gives CDR1 KGHSH, CDR2 LQKENI. The CDR3 loop spans 14 amino acids. V gave up 0 bases and J gave up 10 bases, with 12 bases separating them. CDR3 in DNA: TGTGCCAGCTCACCACCGGCCCCCGACGGAAAACTGTTTTTT. Its protein product is CASSPPAPDGKLFF.

The sample holds many counts of this clonotype. V and J are TRBV5-1 and TRBJ2-2, with a possible D match to TRBD2 (6 bases). The CDR3 runs to 17 residues. V gave up 4 bases and J gave up 0 bases, with 16 bases separating them. Germline V CDR1 and CDR2: SGHRS, YFSETQ. The CDR3, as DNA: TGCGCCAGCAGCGCCAAGTCCGGGACTGCGAACACCGGGGAGCTGTTTTTT. Amino acid sequence: CASSAKSGTANTGELFF.

The table lists this clonotype with many counts. The chain joins TRBV7-6 to TRBJ1-1; a weak D match, TRBD1 (5 bases). Trimming took 1 base from V and 7 from J, leaving 10 bases between them. The CDR3 extends over 13 amino acids. Germline V gene sequence: CDR1 SGHVS, CDR2 FNYEAQ. This chain's CDR3 is CASSLVLGDEAFF. DNA for the CDR3: TGTGCCAGCAGCTTAGTGTTGGGGGATGAAGCTTTCTTT. Drawing the rest from reference TRBV7-6 and TRBJ1-1, the complete variable domain is GAGVSQSPRYKVTKRGQDVALRCDPISGHVSLYWYRQALGQGPEFLTYFNYEAQQDKSGLPNDRFSAERPEGSISTLTIQRTEQRDSAMYRCASSLVLGDEAFFGQGTRLTVV.

There are many counts of this clonotype. The V gene is TRBV3-1, the J gene TRBJ1-1; D might be TRBD1 (5 bases). Germline lookup yields CDR1 LGHDT and CDR2 YNNKEL (reference sequence). V lost 4 bases, J lost 3 bases, and 12 bases lay in between. This CDR3 has 14 residues. DNA of the CDR3: TGTGCCAGCAGCCCCTCCGGGGGGTACACTGAAGCTTTCTTT. Amino acids: CASSPSGGYTEAFF.

This clonotype was seen many times. The chain joins TRBV7-9 to TRBJ2-1; D remains ambiguous. Trimming pared 6 bases from V and 3 bases from J, leaving 9 bases between. Germline V gene sequence: CDR1 SEHNR, CDR2 FQNEAQ (reference sequence). CDR3 length equals 13 residues. CDR3 nucleotides: TGTGCCAGCAGTTTTCGGGTCTACAATGAGCAGTTCTTC. This encodes CASSFRVYNEQFF.

V is TRBV5-1 and J is TRBJ2-1, with 10 bases fitting TRBD2. Germline trimming cut 0 bases from V and 2 bases from J; bases unmatched to any gene: 11. Germline assignment: CDR1 SGHRS and CDR2 YFSETQ. This CDR3 comprises 19 residues. CDR3 coding DNA: TGCGCCAGCAGCTTGGCCGGAGCGGGGGGGCGTCTAACCTACAATGAGCAGTTCTTC. Translating it yields CASSLAGAGGRLTYNEQFF.

This clonotype showed up many times. The chain combines TRBV7-9 with TRBJ1-5, with a possible D match to TRBD1 (5 bases). The CDR3 extends over 15 amino acids. From germline, CDR1 is SEHNR and CDR2 FQNEAQ (reference sequence). V lost 3 bases and J 2 bases, leaving 11 bases between the germline ends. The CDR3 region has the DNA TGTGCCAGCAGCTTCGGGGGAAGGGGCAATCAGCCCCAGCATTTT. This codes for CASSFGGRGNQPQHF.

This clonotype was recorded many times. This chain uses TRBV3-1 with TRBJ2-7; D uncertain. The CDR3 consists of 12 residues. Trimming took 4 bases from V and 4 from J, leaving 8 bases between them. Germline V gene sequence: CDR1 LGHDT, CDR2 YNNKEL (reference sequence). CDR3 DNA sequence: TGTGCCAGCAGCCGACGTGAATACGAGCAGTACTTC. The encoded protein is CASSRREYEQYF.

The table lists this clonotype with many counts. The V gene is TRBV10-1, the J gene TRBJ2-3; D is unresolved. Germline V gene lookup returns CDR1 WNHNN and CDR2 SYGVQD (reference sequence). Deletions cut 8 bases from V and 4 bases from J, with 16 bases between. The CDR3 is made up of 14 amino acids. CDR3 amino acids: CASPRSVRADTQYF. DNA for the CDR3: TGCGCCAGCCCAAGGTCTGTTCGCGCAGATACGCAGTATTTT.

This clonotype was found many times. Written as DNA, the CDR3 is TGTGCCAGCAGACCACCGGGACAGAGAGGCACAGATACGCAGTATTTT. It yields the protein CASRPPGQRGTDTQYF. J is TRBJ2-3 and V is TRBV6-1; TRBD1 matches 7 bases. The V gene's germline CDR1 is MNHNS and CDR2 SASEGT. V was clipped by 6 bases and J by 1 base; unmatched bases: 10. The CDR3 is 16 residues long.

This clonotype was counted ten times or more. The chain links TRBV20-1 to TRBJ2-5; 11 bases are shared with TRBD2. The CDR3 is made up of 13 amino acids. V dropped 7 bases and J dropped 6; count of bases not matched to a gene: 7. In germline, CDR1 is DFQATT, CDR2 SNEGSKA (reference sequence). The CDR3 reads CSGPTSGAKTQYF. In DNA, the CDR3 is TGCAGTGGCCCGACTAGCGGGGCGAAGACCCAGTACTTC.

This clonotype was detected ten times or more. The chain carries TRBV27 and TRBJ2-3; TRBD1 matches 10 bases. The trim removed 1 base at V and 4 bases at J, leaving 5 bases unmatched. The germline V gene encodes CDR1 MNHEY and CDR2 SMNVEV (reference sequence). The CDR3 extends over 16 amino acids. In DNA form, the CDR3 reads TGTGCCAGCAGTTTATGGGGACAGGGGTCTTCAGATACGCAGTATTTT. This encodes CASSLWGQGSSDTQYF.

The chain has TRBV7-3 and TRBJ2-3; D is perhaps TRBD1 or TRBD2 (7 bases each). This CDR3 spans 22 amino acids. Trimming removed 4 bases from V and 0 bases from J, with 32 bases in between. The germline gives CDR1 SGHTA, CDR2 FQGTGA. The DNA for the CDR3 is TGTGCCAGCAGCTCTACCGGGACAGACTTTATGGGGGGGTCCCCAAGCACAGATACGCAGTATTTT. This gives the protein CASSSTGTDFMGGSPSTDTQYF.